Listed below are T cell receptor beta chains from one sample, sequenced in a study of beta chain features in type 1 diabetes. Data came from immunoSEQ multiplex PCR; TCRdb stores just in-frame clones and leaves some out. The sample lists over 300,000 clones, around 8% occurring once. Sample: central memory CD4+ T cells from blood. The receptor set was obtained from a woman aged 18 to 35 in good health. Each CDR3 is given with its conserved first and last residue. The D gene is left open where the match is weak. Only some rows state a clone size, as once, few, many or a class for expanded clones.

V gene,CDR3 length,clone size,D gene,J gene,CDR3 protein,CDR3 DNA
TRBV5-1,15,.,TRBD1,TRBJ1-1,CASSKGQAINTEAFF,TGCGCCAGCAGCAAGGGACAGGCTATAAACACTGAAGCTTTCTTT
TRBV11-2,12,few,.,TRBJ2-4,CASSLDQELQYF,TGTGCCAGCAGCTTAGATCAGGAACTTCAGTACTTC
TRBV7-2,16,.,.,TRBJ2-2,CASSPSRQGNTGELFF,TGTGCCAGCAGCCCCTCCCGGCAGGGAAACACCGGGGAGCTGTTTTTT
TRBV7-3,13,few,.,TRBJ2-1,CASSPTSYGEQFF,TGTGCCAGCAGCCCCACTAGCTATGGTGAGCAGTTCTTC
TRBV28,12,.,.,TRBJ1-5,CASWGGNQPQHF,TGTGCCTCCTGGGGCGGCAATCAGCCCCAGCATTTT
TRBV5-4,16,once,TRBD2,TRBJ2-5,CASSHSGRGSGETQYF,TGTGCCAGCAGCCATAGCGGGAGAGGGTCTGGGGAGACCCAGTACTTC
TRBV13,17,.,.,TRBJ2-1,CASSVVVSWTVNNEQFF,TGTGCCAGCAGCGTAGTGGTCAGCTGGACAGTAAACAATGAGCAGTTCTTC
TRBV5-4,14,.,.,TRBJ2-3,CASSQVGGTDTQYF,TGTGCCAGCAGCCAAGTAGGGGGCACAGATACGCAGTATTTT
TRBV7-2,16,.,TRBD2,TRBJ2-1,CASSQPGTSGHNEQFF,TGTGCCAGCAGCCAGCCAGGGACTAGCGGGCACAATGAGCAGTTCTTC
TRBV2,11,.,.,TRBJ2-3,CASSLTDTQYF,TGTGCCAGCAGTCTAACAGATACGCAGTATTTT
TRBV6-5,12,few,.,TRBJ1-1,CASSSPTGWAFF,TGTGCCAGCAGTTCACCTACGGGTTGGGCTTTCTTT
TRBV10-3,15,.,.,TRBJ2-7,CAISESGGVKNEQYF,TGTGCCATCAGTGAGTCGGGTGGGGTTAAGAACGAGCAGTACTTC
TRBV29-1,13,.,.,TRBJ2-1,CSVGTGTWGEQFF,TGCAGCGTTGGAACAGGGACTTGGGGCGAGCAGTTCTTC
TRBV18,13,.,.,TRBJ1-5,CASSPASNQPQHF,TGTGCCAGCTCACCTGCAAGCAATCAGCCCCAGCATTTT
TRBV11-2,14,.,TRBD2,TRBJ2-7,CASSLGRLAGEQYF,TGTGCCAGCAGCTTAGGGCGACTAGCGGGCGAGCAGTACTTC
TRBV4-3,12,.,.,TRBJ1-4,CASSQVRGGLFF,TGCGCCAGCAGCCAAGTGAGGGGAGGTCTGTTTTTT
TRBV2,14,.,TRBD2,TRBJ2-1,CASTSGGNYNEQFF,TGTGCCAGCACTAGCGGGGGAAATTACAATGAGCAGTTCTTC